This record covers a single T cell receptor beta chain. 60 Vbeta and 13 Jbeta primers were used in PCR. Some clones are missing from TCRdb's copy, which holds only in-frame ones; the method was immunoSEQ multiplex PCR. This sample carries some 82,000 clones, roughly 83% of them seen once, and the ten largest clones take 2.4%. V lost 1 base and J 4 bases, leaving 14 bases between the germline ends. CDR1 and CDR2 (germline): SGHTA, FQGTGA. The CDR3 loop spans 16 amino acids. This specimen comes from a study of cytomegalovirus exposure and HLA in healthy donors. The chain couples TRBV7-3 to TRBJ2-1; tentative D call: TRBD2 (5 bases). The source of this sequence is a woman aged 45 to 65 in good health and CMV-seronegative. The sequenced sample was PBMCs. The CDR3 loop is CASSLNAGEQYNEQFF. CDR3 nucleotides: TGTGCCAGCAGCTTAAATGCGGGCGAGCAATACAATGAGCAGTTCTTC.